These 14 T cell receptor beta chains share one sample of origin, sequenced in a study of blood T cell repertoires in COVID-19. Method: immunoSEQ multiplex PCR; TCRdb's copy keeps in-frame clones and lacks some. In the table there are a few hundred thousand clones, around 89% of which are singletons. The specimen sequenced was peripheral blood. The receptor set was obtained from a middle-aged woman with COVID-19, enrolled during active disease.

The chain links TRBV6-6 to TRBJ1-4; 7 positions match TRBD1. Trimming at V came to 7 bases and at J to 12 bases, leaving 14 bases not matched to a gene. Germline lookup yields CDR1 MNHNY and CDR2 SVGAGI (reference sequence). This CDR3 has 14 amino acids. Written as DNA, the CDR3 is TGTGCCAGCACCTATCAGGTGACAGGGAATGAACTGTTTTTT. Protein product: CASTYQVTGNELFF.

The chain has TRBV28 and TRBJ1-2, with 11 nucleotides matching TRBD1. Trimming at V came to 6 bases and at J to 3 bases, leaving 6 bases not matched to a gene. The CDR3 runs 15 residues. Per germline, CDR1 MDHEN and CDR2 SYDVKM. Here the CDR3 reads CASSKGQGAHYGYTF. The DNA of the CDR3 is TGTGCCAGCAGCAAAGGACAGGGGGCACACTATGGCTACACCTTC.

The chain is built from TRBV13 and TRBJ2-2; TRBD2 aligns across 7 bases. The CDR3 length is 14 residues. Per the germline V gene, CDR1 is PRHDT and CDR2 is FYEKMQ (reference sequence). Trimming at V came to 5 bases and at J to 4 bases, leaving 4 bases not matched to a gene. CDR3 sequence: CASSLREGTGELFF. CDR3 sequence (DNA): TGTGCCAGCAGCCTCAGGGAGGGCACCGGGGAGCTGTTTTTT.

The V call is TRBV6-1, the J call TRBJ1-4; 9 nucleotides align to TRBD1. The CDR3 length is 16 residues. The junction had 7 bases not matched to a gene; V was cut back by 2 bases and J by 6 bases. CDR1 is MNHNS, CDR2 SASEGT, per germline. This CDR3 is CASSEPEQGADEKLFF. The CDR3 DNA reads TGTGCCAGCAGTGAACCTGAACAGGGGGCGGATGAAAAACTGTTTTTT.

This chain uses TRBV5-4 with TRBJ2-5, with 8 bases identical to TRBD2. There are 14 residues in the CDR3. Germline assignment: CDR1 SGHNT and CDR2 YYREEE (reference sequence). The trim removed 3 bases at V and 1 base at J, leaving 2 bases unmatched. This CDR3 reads CASSSGGTQETQYF. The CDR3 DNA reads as TGTGCCAGCAGCTCGGGGGGGACCCAAGAGACCCAGTACTTC.

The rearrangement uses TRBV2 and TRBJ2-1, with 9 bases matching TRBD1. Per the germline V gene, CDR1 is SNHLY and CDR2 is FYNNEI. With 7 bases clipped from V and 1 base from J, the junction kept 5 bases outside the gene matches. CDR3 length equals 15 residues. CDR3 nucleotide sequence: TGTGCCAGCAAACCTGACAGGGGGTCCTACAATGAGCAGTTCTTC. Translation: CASKPDRGSYNEQFF.

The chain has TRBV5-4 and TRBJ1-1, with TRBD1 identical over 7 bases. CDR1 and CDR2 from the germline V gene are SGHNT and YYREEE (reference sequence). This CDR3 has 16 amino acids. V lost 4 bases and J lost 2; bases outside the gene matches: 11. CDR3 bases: TGTGCCAGCAGCCGGGACAGTCTGGTACCCAACACTGAAGCTTTCTTT. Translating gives CASSRDSLVPNTEAFF.

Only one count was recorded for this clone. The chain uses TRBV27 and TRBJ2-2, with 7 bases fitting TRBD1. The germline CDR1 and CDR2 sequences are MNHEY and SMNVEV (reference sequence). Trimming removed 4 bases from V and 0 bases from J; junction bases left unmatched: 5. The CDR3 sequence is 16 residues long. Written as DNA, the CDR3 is TGTGCCAGCAGTTCTTGGACAGGCGCGAACACCGGGGAGCTGTTTTTT. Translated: CASSSWTGANTGELFF.

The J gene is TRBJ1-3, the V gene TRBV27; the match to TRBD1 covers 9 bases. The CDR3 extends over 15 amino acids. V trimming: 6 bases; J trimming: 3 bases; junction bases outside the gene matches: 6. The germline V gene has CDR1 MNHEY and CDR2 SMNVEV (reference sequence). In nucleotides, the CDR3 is TGTGCCAGCAGACCTTCGACAGGGGGTGGAAACACCATATATTTT. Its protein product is CASRPSTGGGNTIYF.

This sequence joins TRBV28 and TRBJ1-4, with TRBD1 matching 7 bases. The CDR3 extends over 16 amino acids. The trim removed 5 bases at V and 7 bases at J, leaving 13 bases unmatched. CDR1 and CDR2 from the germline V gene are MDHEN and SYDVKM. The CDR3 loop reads CASSTTEGALGEKLFF. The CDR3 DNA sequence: TGTGCCAGCAGTACAACTGAGGGGGCCCTTGGTGAAAAACTGTTTTTT.

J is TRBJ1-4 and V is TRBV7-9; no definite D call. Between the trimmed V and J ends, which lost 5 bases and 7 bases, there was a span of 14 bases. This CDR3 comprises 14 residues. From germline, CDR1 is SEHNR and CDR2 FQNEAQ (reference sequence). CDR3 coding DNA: TGTGCCAGCAGCCCCGGAACAGTGGGTGAAAAACTGTTTTTT. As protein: CASSPGTVGEKLFF.

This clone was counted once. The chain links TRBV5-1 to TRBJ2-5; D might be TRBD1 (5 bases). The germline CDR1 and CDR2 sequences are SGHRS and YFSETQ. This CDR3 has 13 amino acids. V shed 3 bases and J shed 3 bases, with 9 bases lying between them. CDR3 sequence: CASSWQGKETQYF. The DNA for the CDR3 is TGCGCCAGCAGCTGGCAGGGAAAAGAGACCCAGTACTTC.

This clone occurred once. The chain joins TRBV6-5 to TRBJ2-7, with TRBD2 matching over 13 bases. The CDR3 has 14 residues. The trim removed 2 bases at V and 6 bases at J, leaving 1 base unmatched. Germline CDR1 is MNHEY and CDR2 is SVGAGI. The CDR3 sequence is CASSYGLAGAEQYF. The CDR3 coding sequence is TGTGCCAGCAGTTACGGACTAGCGGGAGCCGAGCAGTACTTC.

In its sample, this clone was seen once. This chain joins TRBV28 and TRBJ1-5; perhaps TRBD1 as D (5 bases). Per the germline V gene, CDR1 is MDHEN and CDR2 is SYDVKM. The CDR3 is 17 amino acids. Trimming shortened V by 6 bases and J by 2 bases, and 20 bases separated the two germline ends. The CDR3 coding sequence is TGTGCCAGCAGCCCAACACAGTCCAGGGAGGGCAATCAGCCCCAGCATTTT. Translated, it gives CASSPTQSREGNQPQHF.